These T cell receptor beta chains were read from a single sample in a study of blood T cells in healthy people across ages. Via MiXCR, TCRdb re-called the 5' RACE reads, giving one row per CDR3 protein. The top ten hold approximately 19% of the sample, which has more than 1 million distinct CDR3 sequences, over 35% seen once. Source material: blood. The receptor source for this set is a woman aged 60-75 years in good health. CDR3s include the opening cysteine and the closing phenylalanine or tryptophan. Each record gives: CDR3 length, clone size, V gene, CDR3 protein. A row's size may be missing; if present it is once, few, many or a size class.

length: 13
size: few
V: TRBV20-1
CDR3: CSAPQEYQETQYF

length: 15
size: .
V: TRBV11-2
CDR3: CASSLFVGDVETQYF

length: 15
size: .
V: TRBV2
CDR3: CASREEGLGKNIQYF

length: 18
size: .
V: TRBV6-2/TRBV6-3
CDR3: CASSYLTGTGTLNTEAFF

length: 14
size: .
V: TRBV5-6
CDR3: CASRSVDRVREQYF

length: 17
size: .
V: TRBV4-2
CDR3: CASSLAVTSGISYEQYF

length: 11
size: .
V: TRBV20-1
CDR3: CSASDFNEQFF

length: 15
size: .
V: TRBV20-1
CDR3: CSARIRGSYNSPLHF

length: 16
size: few
V: TRBV6-4
CDR3: CASSEETSGRAGRQFF

length: 12
size: .
V: TRBV20-1
CDR3: CSANLYTDTQYF